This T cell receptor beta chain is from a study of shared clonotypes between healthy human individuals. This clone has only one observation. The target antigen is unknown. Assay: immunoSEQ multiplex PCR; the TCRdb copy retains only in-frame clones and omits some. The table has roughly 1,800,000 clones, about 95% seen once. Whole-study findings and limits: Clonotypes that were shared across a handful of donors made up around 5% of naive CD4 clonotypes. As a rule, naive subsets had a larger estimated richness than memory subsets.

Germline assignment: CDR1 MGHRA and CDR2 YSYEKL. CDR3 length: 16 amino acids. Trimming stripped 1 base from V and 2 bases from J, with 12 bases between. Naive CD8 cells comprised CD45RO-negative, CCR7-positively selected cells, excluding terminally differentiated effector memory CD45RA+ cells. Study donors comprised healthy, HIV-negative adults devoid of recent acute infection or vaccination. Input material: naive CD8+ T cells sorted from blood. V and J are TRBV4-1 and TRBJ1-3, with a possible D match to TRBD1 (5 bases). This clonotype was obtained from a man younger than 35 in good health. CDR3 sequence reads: CASSQVGGNTGNTIYF. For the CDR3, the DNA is TGCGCCAGCAGCCAAGTTGGGGGGAATACTGGAAACACCATATATTTT.